Below are 6 T cell receptor beta chains sequenced from a single sample in a study of lymphopenia after photon versus proton radiotherapy. The data were produced by immunoSEQ multiplex PCR, yet TCRdb's version contains in-frame clones alone and is incomplete. The table lists 25,000 to 30,000 clones, about 91% of them singletons. This material consisted of peripheral blood, taken from a patient treated with photon-based radiotherapy. These receptors were obtained from a man between 50 and 59 years old with gastric cancer.

V is TRBV19 and J is TRBJ2-2, with TRBD2 matching over 10 bases. Germline CDR1 and CDR2: LNHDA and SQIVND (reference sequence). The CDR3 has 12 residues. The ends lost 10 bases at V and 7 bases at J; junction bases unmatched: 3. Here the CDR3 DNA reads TGTGCCACCCTAGCGGGGGACGGGGAGCTGTTTTTT. Encoded protein: CATLAGDGELFF.

This chain connects TRBV6-6 to TRBJ1-2; 12 positions match TRBD1. Looked up from germline, CDR1 is MNHNY and CDR2 is SVGAGI (reference sequence). The CDR3 loop spans 15 amino acids. The ends lost 10 bases at V and 4 bases at J; junction bases unmatched: 10. The CDR3 loop is CATYLGTGGFYGYTF. The CDR3 DNA sequence: TGTGCCACTTACCTAGGGACAGGGGGCTTCTATGGCTACACCTTC.

The chain couples TRBV6-5 to TRBJ1-1; D gene uncertain. This CDR3 is built from 13 residues. Germline V gives CDR1 MNHEY, CDR2 SVGAGI. V lost 6 bases to trimming and J lost 3 bases, with 11 bases between them. In DNA, the CDR3 is TGTGCCAGCAGGGGCTCCGGCGACACTGAAGCTTTCTTT. This encodes CASRGSGDTEAFF.

The V and J genes are TRBV15 and TRBJ2-4; D is perhaps TRBD1 (7 bases). Looked up from germline, CDR1 is LNHNV and CDR2 is YYDKDF (reference sequence). The CDR3 contains 17 residues. Trimming stripped 0 bases from V and 3 bases from J, with 15 bases between. The CDR3 sequence is CATSRDGGGAGKNIQYF. CDR3 DNA sequence: TGTGCCACCAGCAGAGATGGAGGGGGCGCGGGCAAAAACATTCAGTACTTC.

This clone was picked up a small number of times. The chain carries TRBV25-1 and TRBJ1-2; D is ambiguous. The CDR3 contains 13 residues. Deletions cut 6 bases from V and 5 bases from J, with 13 bases between. The germline V gene encodes CDR1 MGHDK and CDR2 SYGVNS. As DNA, the CDR3 is TGTGCCAGCAGCCAGGTCTCGGGGTATGGCTACACCTTC. It encodes CASSQVSGYGYTF.

The chain carries TRBV29-1 and TRBJ2-2; perhaps D is TRBD1 or TRBD2 (6 bases each). The germline gives CDR1 SQVTM, CDR2 ANQGSEA. The V end lost 5 bases, the J end lost 0 bases, and 16 bases lay between the germline ends. The CDR3 has 16 amino acids. CDR3 nucleotide sequence: TGCAGCGTTCAAAGGGGGGCAGGGTCGAACACCGGGGAGCTGTTTTTT. Amino acid sequence: CSVQRGAGSNTGELFF.